This TCR beta chain was captured in a study of early T cells in non-severe SARS-CoV-2 infection. Study-level background: Sequencing targeted bulk RNA from unsorted whole blood, leaving chains unpaired.

The table lists this clonotype with many counts. Antigen: not known. Researchers tagged individual cDNA molecules with unique molecular identifiers. Each CDR3 protein is one row after TCRdb ran MiXCR on the 5' RACE reads. Here the sample spans about 46,000 distinct CDR3 sequences, approximately 5.1% being singletons. Study conclusions and caveats: Database matching using VDJdb favored anti-spike CD8 responses, with private and CD4 specificities left missing.

The germline V gene encodes CDR1 LNHNV and CDR2 YYDKDF (reference sequence). There are 13 residues in the CDR3. Trimming stripped 8 bases from V and 8 bases from J, with 16 bases between. This TCR came from an adult who was a healthcare worker with PCR-confirmed SARS-CoV-2 infection or an uninfected control (not recorded which). V is TRBV15 and J is TRBJ2-1; possible D gene TRBD2, 5 bases. This sample comprised whole blood, obtained at baseline. The CDR3 DNA reads TGTGCCACCCTACCACCGAACGGGGATGAGCAGTTCTTC. As protein: CATLPPNGDEQFF.